This TCR beta chain was retrieved from a study of CD4 and CD8 cells across lung adenocarcinoma regions. About this clonotype: Mismatch with germline at one junction end may stem from a read error.

The CDR3 runs to 18 residues. In germline, CDR1 is SGHTA, CDR2 FQGNSA. Donors had localized lung adenocarcinoma, a non-small cell lung cancer. TCRdb redid the calling of the PCR reads with MiXCR, one entry per CDR3 protein. The data show about 12,000 distinct CDR3 sequences, with over 45% seen just once and roughly 27% held by the top ten. This chain links TRBV7-2 with TRBJ1-4; 7 positions match TRBD1. The receptor comes from a male donor with lung adenocarcinoma. The CD4 and CD8 labels of this study may be unreliable. Sequenced: CD8+ T cells from the margin of a lung tumor. CDR3 region: CVSSLKNRGLRGDEKLFF. CDR3 nucleotide sequence: TGTGTCAGCAGCTTAAAGAACAGGGGACTCAGAGGGGATGAAAAACTGTTTTTT.